This entry describes one TCR beta chain. The V end was cut by 6 bases, the J end by 2 bases, with 11 bases between. CDR3 length: 13 residues. The germline gives CDR1 SGHTA, CDR2 FQGNSA. The data derive from a study of blood T cell repertoires in COVID-19. TCRdb's copy holds only in-frame clones and misses some; the assay was immunoSEQ multiplex PCR. The table includes under 250,000 clones, 80% to 90% detected once. The origin of this receptor is a woman aged 18 to 35 in a cohort exposed to, infected with or recovered from COVID-19 (not recorded which). The genes are TRBV7-2 and TRBJ2-7; perhaps TRBD1 as D (5 bases). The sequencing input was PBMCs or T cells enriched from blood (not recorded which). CDR3 sequence: CASRKRGTYEQYF. In DNA form, the CDR3 reads TGTGCCAGCAGAAAAAGGGGTACCTACGAGCAGTACTTC.